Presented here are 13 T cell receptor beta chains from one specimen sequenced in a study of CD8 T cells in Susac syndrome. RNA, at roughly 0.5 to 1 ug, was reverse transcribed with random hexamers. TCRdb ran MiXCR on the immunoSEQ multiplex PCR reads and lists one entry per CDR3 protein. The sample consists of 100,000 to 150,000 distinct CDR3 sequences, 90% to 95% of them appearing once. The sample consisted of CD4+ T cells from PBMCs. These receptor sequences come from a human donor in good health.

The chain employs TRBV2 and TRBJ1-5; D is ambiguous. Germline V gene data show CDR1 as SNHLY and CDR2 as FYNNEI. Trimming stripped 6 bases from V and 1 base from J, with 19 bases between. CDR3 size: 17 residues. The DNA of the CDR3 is TGTGCCAGCAGCCCTACGGGGTTCCGCGGGAGCAATCAGCCCCAGCATTTT. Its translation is CASSPTGFRGSNQPQHF.

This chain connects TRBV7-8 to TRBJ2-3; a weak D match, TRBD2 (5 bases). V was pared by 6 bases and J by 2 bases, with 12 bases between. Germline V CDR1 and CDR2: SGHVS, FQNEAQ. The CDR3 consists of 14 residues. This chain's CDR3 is CASRQKRYTDTQYF. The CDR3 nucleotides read TGTGCCAGCAGACAAAAGCGGTACACAGATACGCAGTATTTT. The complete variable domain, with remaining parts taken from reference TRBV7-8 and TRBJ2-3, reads GAGVSQSPRYKVAKRGQDVALRCDPISGHVSLFWYQQALGQGPEFLTYFQNEAQLDKSGLPSDRFFAERPEGSVSTLKIQRTQQEDSAVYLCASRQKRYTDTQYFGPGTRLTVL.

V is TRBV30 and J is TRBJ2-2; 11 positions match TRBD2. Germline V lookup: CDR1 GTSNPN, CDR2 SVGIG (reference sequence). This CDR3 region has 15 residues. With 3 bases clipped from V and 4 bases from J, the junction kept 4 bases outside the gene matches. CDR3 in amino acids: CAWRGLAGSTGELFF. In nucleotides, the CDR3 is TGTGCCTGGAGAGGACTAGCGGGCTCCACCGGGGAGCTGTTTTTT.

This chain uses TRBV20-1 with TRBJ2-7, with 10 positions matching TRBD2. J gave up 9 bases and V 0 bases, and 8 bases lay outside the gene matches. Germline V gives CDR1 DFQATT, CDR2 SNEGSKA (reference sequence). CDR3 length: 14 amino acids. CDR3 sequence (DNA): TGCAGTGCTAGAGATTTCCTAGCGGGAGAGGTGCAGTACTTC. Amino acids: CSARDFLAGEVQYF.

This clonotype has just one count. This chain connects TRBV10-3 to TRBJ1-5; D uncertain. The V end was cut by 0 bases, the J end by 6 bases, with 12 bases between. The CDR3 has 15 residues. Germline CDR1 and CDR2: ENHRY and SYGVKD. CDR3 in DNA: TGTGCCATCAGTGAGTCGTGGGGAACAAGTCAGCCCCAGCATTTT. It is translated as CAISESWGTSQPQHF.

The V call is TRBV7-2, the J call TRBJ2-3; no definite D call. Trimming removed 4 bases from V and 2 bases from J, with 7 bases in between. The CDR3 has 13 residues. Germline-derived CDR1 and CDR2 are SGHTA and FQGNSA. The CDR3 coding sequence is TGTGCCAGCAGCTCCAGACCCACAGATACGCAGTATTTT. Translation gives CASSSRPTDTQYF.

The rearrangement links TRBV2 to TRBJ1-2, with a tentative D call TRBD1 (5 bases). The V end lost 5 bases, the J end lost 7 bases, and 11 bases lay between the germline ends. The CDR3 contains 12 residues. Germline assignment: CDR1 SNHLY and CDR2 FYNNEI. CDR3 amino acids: CASSTVGGGYTF. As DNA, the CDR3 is TGTGCCAGCAGTACCGTTGGGGGTGGCTACACCTTC.

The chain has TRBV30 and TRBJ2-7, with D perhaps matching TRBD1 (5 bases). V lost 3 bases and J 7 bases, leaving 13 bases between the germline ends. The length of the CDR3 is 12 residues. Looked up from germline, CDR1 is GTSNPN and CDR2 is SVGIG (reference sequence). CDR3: CAWRDNTEEQYF. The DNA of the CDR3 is TGTGCCTGGAGGGACAATACGGAAGAGCAGTACTTC.

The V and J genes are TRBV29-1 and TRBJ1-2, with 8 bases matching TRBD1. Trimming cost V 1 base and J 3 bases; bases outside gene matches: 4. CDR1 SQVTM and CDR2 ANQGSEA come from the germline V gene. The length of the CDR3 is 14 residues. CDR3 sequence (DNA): TGCAGCGTTGAAGCTACAGGGGGGGACTATGGCTACACCTTC. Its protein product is CSVEATGGDYGYTF.

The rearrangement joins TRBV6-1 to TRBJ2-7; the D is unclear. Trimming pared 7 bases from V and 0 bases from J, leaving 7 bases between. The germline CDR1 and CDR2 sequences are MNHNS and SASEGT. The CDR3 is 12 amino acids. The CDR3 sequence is CASTQVSYEQYF. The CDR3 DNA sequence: TGTGCCAGCACGCAGGTCTCCTACGAGCAGTACTTC.

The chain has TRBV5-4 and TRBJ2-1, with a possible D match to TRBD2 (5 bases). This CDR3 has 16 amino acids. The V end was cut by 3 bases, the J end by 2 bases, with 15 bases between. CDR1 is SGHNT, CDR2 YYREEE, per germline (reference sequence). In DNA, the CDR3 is TGTGCCAGCAGCTCCCTCGGGCGCGGGCCCTACAATGAGCAGTTCTTC. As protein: CASSSLGRGPYNEQFF.

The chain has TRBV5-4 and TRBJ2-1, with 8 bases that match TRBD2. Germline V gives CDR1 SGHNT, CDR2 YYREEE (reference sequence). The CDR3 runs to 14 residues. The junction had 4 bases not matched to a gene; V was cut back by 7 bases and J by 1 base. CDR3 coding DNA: TGTGCCAGCGAATCGGGGGGGTCCTACAATGAGCAGTTCTTC. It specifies CASESGGSYNEQFF.

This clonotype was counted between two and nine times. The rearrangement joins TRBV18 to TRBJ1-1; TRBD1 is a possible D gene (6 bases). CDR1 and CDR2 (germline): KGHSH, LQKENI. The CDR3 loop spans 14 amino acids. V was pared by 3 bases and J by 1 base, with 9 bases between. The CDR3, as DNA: TGTGCCAGCTCACCTTCACAGGGGAACACTGAAGCTTTCTTT. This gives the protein CASSPSQGNTEAFF.